The 28 T cell receptor beta chains below all came from one sample that was sequenced in a study of CD4 T cells in relation to SARS-CoV-2 and coronaviruses. Which antigens these TCRs recognize remains unknown. CD4+ T cells from unexposed donors were obtained before the COVID-19 pandemic (2011-2018). After about ten days of culture, CD4+ T cells were isolated. The assay was immunoSEQ multiplex PCR, and TCRdb's table has in-frame clones only and misses some. Here the sample spans tens of thousands of clones, about 80% being singletons. Input material: CD4+ T cells from PBMCs, cultured in vitro. The source of these receptors is a human donor in good health.

The chain employs TRBV2 and TRBJ2-1; D remains unclear. V gave up 4 bases and J gave up 1 base, with 5 bases separating them. The length of the CDR3 is 13 residues. CDR1 and CDR2 (germline): SNHLY, FYNNEI. The CDR3 protein is CASSAQSYNEQFF. CDR3 bases: TGTGCCAGCAGTGCACAGTCCTACAATGAGCAGTTCTTC.

This chain connects TRBV30 to TRBJ1-4; 8 positions agree with TRBD1. This CDR3 is built from 14 residues. The junction had 5 bases not matched to a gene; V was cut back by 1 base and J by 7 bases. CDR1 is GTSNPN, CDR2 SVGIG, per germline (reference sequence). The CDR3 loop reads CAWSGDQGAEKLFF. In nucleotides, the CDR3 is TGTGCCTGGAGTGGAGACCAGGGGGCTGAAAAACTGTTTTTT.

V and J are TRBV24-1 and TRBJ2-3; 7 bases line up with TRBD1. J gave up 2 bases and V 8 bases, and 6 bases lay outside the gene matches. The CDR3 contains 14 residues. Germline values: CDR1 KGHDR, CDR2 SFDVKD. In DNA form, the CDR3 reads TGTGCCACCAAAGGAAGGGGGCTCACAGATACGCAGTATTTT. Encoded protein: CATKGRGLTDTQYF.

The rearrangement links TRBV19 to TRBJ2-3; 7 bases agree with TRBD2. V was pared by 6 bases and J by 3 bases, with 9 bases of the junction left unmatched. This CDR3 region has 15 residues. CDR1 is LNHDA, CDR2 SQIVND, per germline (reference sequence). This chain's CDR3 is CASSPGRELTDTQYF. CDR3 in DNA: TGTGCCAGTAGCCCCGGGCGGGAGTTGACAGATACGCAGTATTTT.

CDR3 DNA: TGTGCCAGCAGCGTAGGGGGGGGTCCCTACGAGCAGTACTTC. Its translation is CASSVGGGPYEQYF. The gene calls are TRBV9 and TRBJ2-7, with 7 bases that match TRBD2. J gave up 2 bases and V 0 bases, and 2 bases lay outside the gene matches. In germline, CDR1 is SGDLS, CDR2 YYNGEE. The CDR3 has 14 residues. Together with reference TRBV9 and TRBJ2-7, the CDR3 gives the full variable domain: DSGVTQTPKHLITATGQRVTLRCSPRSGDLSVYWYQQSLDQGLQFLIQYYNGEERAKGNILERFSAQQFPDLHSELNLSSLELGDSALYFCASSVGGGPYEQYFGPGTRLTVT.

The V gene is TRBV19, the J gene TRBJ1-1; D might be TRBD1 (6 bases). CDR1 is LNHDA, CDR2 SQIVND, per germline (reference sequence). Trimming removed 5 bases from V and 1 base from J, with 14 bases in between. CDR3 length: 15 residues. In DNA form, the CDR3 reads TGTGCCAGTAGTCCCAGGGGCCTACCGAACACTGAAGCTTTCTTT. This encodes CASSPRGLPNTEAFF.

This clone was picked up one time. This rearrangement joins TRBV30 to TRBJ2-7; D gene uncertain. Trimming shortened V by 0 bases and J by 2 bases, and 11 bases separated the two germline ends. Germline CDR1 GTSNPN, CDR2 SVGIG (reference sequence). The CDR3 length is 14 residues. DNA of the CDR3: TGTGCCTGGAGTGTAGGTGAATTTCCCTACGAGCAGTACTTC. Translating gives CAWSVGEFPYEQYF.

The chain recombines TRBV28 with TRBJ1-4; possibly TRBD1 for D (6 bases). CDR1 and CDR2 from the germline V gene are MDHEN and SYDVKM. The CDR3 has 14 amino acids. Trimming took off 6 bases at V and 7 bases at J, with 15 bases between the two ends. CDR3 coding DNA: TGTGCCAGCAGGACACAGGGTACGGGTGAAAAACTGTTTTTT. Protein sequence: CASRTQGTGEKLFF.

This sequence joins TRBV18 and TRBJ2-1, with D possibly called TRBD1 or TRBD2 (7 bases each). In germline, CDR1 is KGHSH, CDR2 LQKENI. The CDR3 is made up of 14 amino acids. Trimming removed 1 base at V and 9 bases at J, with 13 bases between. CDR3: CASSPRAGGGEQFF. The CDR3 coding sequence is TGTGCCAGCTCACCACGCGCAGGGGGGGGTGAGCAGTTCTTC.

Regarding this clone: One junction end does not reproduce the germline sequence, and a read error may be involved. V is TRBV10-3 and J is TRBJ1-5; 7 bases map to TRBD1. The CDR3 is made up of 11 amino acids. Looked up from germline, CDR1 is ENHRY and CDR2 is SYGVKD. The CDR3 spells CAISDGGGADF. In DNA form, the CDR3 reads TGTGCCATCAGTGACGGAGGGGGCGCGGATTTT.

This clone was seen only a few times. The chain has TRBV19 and TRBJ1-6; perhaps TRBD1 as D (5 bases). Germline assignment: CDR1 LNHDA and CDR2 SQIVND (reference sequence). This CDR3 is built from 14 residues. The V end was cut by 6 bases, the J end by 3 bases, with 9 bases between. CDR3 sequence reads: CASRGTVYNSPLHF. CDR3 DNA sequence: TGTGCCAGTAGAGGGACGGTCTATAATTCACCCCTCCACTTT.

The gene calls are TRBV28 and TRBJ2-7, with TRBD1 as a possible D gene (5 bases). Germline V gene sequence: CDR1 MDHEN, CDR2 SYDVKM. V lost 3 bases to trimming and J lost 4 bases, with 22 bases between them. This CDR3 is 17 amino acids long. The CDR3 bases are TGTGCCAGCAGTTTCCCCCCCTCCAGGACAAGGTTTTACGAGCAGTACTTC. Residues: CASSFPPSRTRFYEQYF.

This chain connects TRBV5-4 to TRBJ2-3; 9 nucleotides agree with TRBD2. From germline, CDR1 is SGHNT and CDR2 YYREEE (reference sequence). This CDR3 contains 16 residues. The V and J ends lost 2 bases and 3 bases, in that order; junction bases with no gene match: 7. DNA for the CDR3: TGTGCCAGCAGCTTTAAGCGGGAGGCAGGTACAGATACGCAGTATTTT. Encoded protein: CASSFKREAGTDTQYF. The variable domain in full, with the rest retrieved from reference TRBV5-4 and TRBJ2-3, is ETGVTQSPTHLIKTRGQQVTLRCSSQSGHNTVSWYQQALGQGPQFIFQYYREEENGRGNFPPRFSGLQFPNYSSELNVNALELDDSALYLCASSFKREAGTDTQYFGPGTRLTVL.

This rearrangement joins TRBV18 to TRBJ1-5; D might be TRBD1 (6 bases). The V gene's germline CDR1 is KGHSH and CDR2 LQKENI. V was clipped by 4 bases and J by 0 bases, with 16 bases between them. CDR3 length: 17 amino acids. The CDR3 region has the DNA TGTGCCAGCTCACAAGACAGGTCTGGGGTTAGCAATCAGCCCCAGCATTTT. Translating it yields CASSQDRSGVSNQPQHF.

This clone has a single count. J is TRBJ2-7 and V is TRBV3-1 (or the pseudogene TRBV3-2); 8 bases match TRBD2. This CDR3 has 14 amino acids. Germline lookup yields CDR1 LGHDT and CDR2 YNNKEL (reference sequence). V lost 1 base to trimming and J lost 3 bases; unmatched junction nucleotides: 2. The chain's CDR3 is CASSQGTSGYEQYF. The CDR3 region has the DNA TGTGCCAGCAGCCAAGGCACTAGCGGCTACGAGCAGTACTTC.

The V gene is TRBV7-8, the J gene TRBJ2-7; 10 bases align to TRBD2. The CDR3 extends over 14 amino acids. The V gene end was trimmed by 8 bases and the J gene end by 1 base; junction bases not matched to a gene: 5. The germline gives CDR1 SGHVS, CDR2 FQNEAQ. The CDR3 loop is CASASGRVSYEQYF. The CDR3 region has the DNA TGTGCCAGCGCAAGCGGGAGGGTATCCTACGAGCAGTACTTC.

This clone was picked up a small number of times. The chain has TRBV19 and TRBJ1-5; 7 nucleotides match TRBD1. This CDR3 has 14 residues. Germline V lookup: CDR1 LNHDA, CDR2 SQIVND (reference sequence). J was trimmed by 2 bases and V by 5 bases; bases with no gene match: 3. The CDR3, as DNA: TGTGCCAGTAGTCGACAGGGAGGCAATCAGCCCCAGCATTTT. Amino acid sequence: CASSRQGGNQPQHF.

CDR3 in amino acids: CASSRGQGNTIYF. The CDR3 DNA follows: TGTGCCAGCAGTCGTGGACAGGGAAACACCATATATTTT. The chain employs TRBV2 and TRBJ1-3; perhaps TRBD1 as D (6 bases). The CDR3 extends over 13 amino acids. The V end lost 5 bases, the J end lost 4 bases, and 9 bases lay between the germline ends. The germline CDR1 and CDR2 sequences are SNHLY and FYNNEI.

The rearrangement uses TRBV29-1 and TRBJ1-1, with 11 bases lining up with TRBD1. V shed 4 bases and J 5 bases; nucleotides not matched to a gene: 3. The CDR3 runs 13 residues. Germline-derived CDR1 and CDR2 are SQVTM and ANQGSEA. The CDR3 sequence is CSVGGQGATEAFF. The DNA of the CDR3 is TGCAGCGTTGGAGGACAGGGGGCGACTGAAGCTTTCTTT.

V usage is TRBV2 and J usage is TRBJ1-1, with D maybe TRBD1 (5 bases). This CDR3 is built from 15 residues. Looked up from germline, CDR1 is SNHLY and CDR2 is FYNNEI. Trimming removed 5 bases at V and 3 bases at J, with 16 bases between. The CDR3 coding sequence is TGTGCCAGCAGTTTACAGGCAATAGGGGACACTGAAGCTTTCTTT. Protein: CASSLQAIGDTEAFF.

The gene calls are TRBV3-1 (or the pseudogene TRBV3-2) and TRBJ2-7; D unclear. Trimming removed 10 bases from V and 7 bases from J, with 8 bases in between. Germline CDR1 and CDR2: LGHDT and YNNKEL (reference sequence). The CDR3 is 9 amino acids. The CDR3 sequence: CANCLEQYF. The CDR3 coding sequence is TGTGCCAACTGCCTAGAGCAGTACTTC.

The chain carries TRBV7-3 and TRBJ2-1; 7 nucleotides match TRBD2. Per germline, CDR1 SGHTA and CDR2 FQGTGA. CDR3 length: 15 residues. V lost 3 bases, J lost 2 bases, and 4 bases stayed unmatched. CDR3 sequence: CASSFSSGTYNEQFF. CDR3 sequence (DNA): TGTGCCAGCAGCTTTTCTAGCGGCACCTACAATGAGCAGTTCTTC.

The chain is built from TRBV15 and TRBJ2-3; tentatively, D is TRBD2 (5 bases). Trimming left V 0 bases short and J 2 bases short, with 12 bases between. CDR1 is LNHNV, CDR2 YYDKDF, per germline (reference sequence). The CDR3 length is 16 residues. The CDR3: CATSRDGLTSTDTQYF. Here the CDR3 DNA reads TGTGCCACCAGCAGAGATGGACTGACTTCCACAGATACGCAGTATTTT.

The chain links TRBV4-2 to TRBJ2-3, with TRBD2 matching over 8 bases. The CDR3 has 16 amino acids. Per the germline V gene, CDR1 is LGHNA and CDR2 is YNFKEQ. With V trimmed by 0 bases and J by 10 bases, 12 bases remained unmatched. This CDR3 reads CASSQEPGLEIVAQYF. For the CDR3, the DNA is TGTGCCAGCAGCCAAGAACCGGGACTAGAAATTGTGGCGCAGTATTTT.

This clone was observed a few times. The chain has TRBV5-4 and TRBJ1-1; D perhaps matches TRBD1 (5 bases). The V end was cut by 2 bases, the J end by 3 bases, with 11 bases between. The CDR3 has 14 residues. The V gene's germline CDR1 is SGHNT and CDR2 YYREEE (reference sequence). The CDR3 nucleotides read TGTGCCAGCAGCTTAGCAGGGCGAGACACTGAAGCTTTCTTT. Translation gives CASSLAGRDTEAFF.

CDR3 region: CASSIEGADTQYF. In nucleotides, the CDR3 is TGTGCCAGTAGTATTGAAGGGGCGGATACGCAGTATTTT. This rearrangement joins TRBV19 to TRBJ2-3; D may be TRBD1 (5 bases). The CDR3 runs to 13 residues. The V and J ends lost 3 bases and 6 bases respectively, with 10 bases between them. In germline, CDR1 is LNHDA, CDR2 SQIVND (reference sequence).

The V gene is TRBV28, the J gene TRBJ2-1, with TRBD2 matching 15 bases. This CDR3 is 18 amino acids long. V lost 7 bases to trimming and J lost 3 bases; unmatched junction nucleotides: 10. Germline assignment: CDR1 MDHEN and CDR2 SYDVKM. Written as DNA, the CDR3 is TGTGCCAGCACCGTTGGTGGACTAGCGGGAGGGAGCTACAATGAGCAGTTCTTC. It yields the protein CASTVGGLAGGSYNEQFF.

The V call is TRBV5-4, the J call TRBJ2-4; D is ambiguous. Trimming shortened V by 4 bases and J by 3 bases, and 8 bases separated the two germline ends. This CDR3 region has 13 residues. CDR1 is SGHNT, CDR2 YYREEE, per germline (reference sequence). The chain's CDR3 is CASSREGKNIQYF. CDR3 nucleotide sequence: TGTGCCAGCAGCCGCGAAGGCAAAAACATTCAGTACTTC.